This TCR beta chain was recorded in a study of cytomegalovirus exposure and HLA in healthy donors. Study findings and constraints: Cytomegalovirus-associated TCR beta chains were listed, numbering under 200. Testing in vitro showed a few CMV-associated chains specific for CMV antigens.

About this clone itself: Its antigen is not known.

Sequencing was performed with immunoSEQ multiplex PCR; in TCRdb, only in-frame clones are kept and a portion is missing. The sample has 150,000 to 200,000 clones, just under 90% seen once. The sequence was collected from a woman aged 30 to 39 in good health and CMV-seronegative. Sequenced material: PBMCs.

CDR3 DNA: TGTGCCAGCAGTGAAACAGGGGGCAGCGGCAATCAGCCCCAGCATTTT. Protein: CASSETGGSGNQPQHF. V is TRBV6-1 and J is TRBJ1-5; TRBD1 matches at 9 bases. The germline gives CDR1 MNHNS, CDR2 SASEGT. The CDR3 totals 16 residues. V lost 2 bases to trimming and J lost 2 bases; unmatched junction nucleotides: 4.